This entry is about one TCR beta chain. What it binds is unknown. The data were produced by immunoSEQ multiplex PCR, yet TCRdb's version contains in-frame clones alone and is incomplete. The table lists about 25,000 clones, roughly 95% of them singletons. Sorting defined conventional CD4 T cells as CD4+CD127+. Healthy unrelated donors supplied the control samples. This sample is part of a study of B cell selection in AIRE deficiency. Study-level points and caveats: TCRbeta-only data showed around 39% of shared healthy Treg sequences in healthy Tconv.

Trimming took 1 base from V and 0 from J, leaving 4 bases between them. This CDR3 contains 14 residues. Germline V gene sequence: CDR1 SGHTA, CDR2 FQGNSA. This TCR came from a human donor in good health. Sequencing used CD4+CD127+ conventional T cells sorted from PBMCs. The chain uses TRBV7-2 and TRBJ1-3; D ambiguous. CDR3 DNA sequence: TGTGCCAGCAGCTTAGGGGTCTCTGGAAACACCATATATTTT. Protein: CASSLGVSGNTIYF.